The 2 T cell receptor beta chains presented below share a single source sample, sequenced in a study of shared clonotypes between healthy human individuals. TCRdb's table, derived via immunoSEQ multiplex PCR, lists solely in-frame clones and lacks some. The sample comprises around 1.1 million clones, approximately 80% of which are singletons, and roughly 0.55% rests with the top ten. Sequencing used memory CD4+ T cells from PBMCs. This sample's subset: CD45RA-negative fraction. These receptors all stem from a man younger than 35 in good health. Some clones in this sample may be carry-over from other donors' samples.

The chain combines TRBV7-3 with TRBJ2-1; 7 bases line up with TRBD2. After removal of 0 bases from V and 2 bases from J, the junction contained 4 bases not matched to a gene. The CDR3 length is 16 residues. Germline V gene sequence: CDR1 SGHTA, CDR2 FQGTGA. The DNA for the CDR3 is TGTGCCAGCAGCTTAACGGCGGGAGTGCCCTACAATGAGCAGTTCTTC. Its protein is CASSLTAGVPYNEQFF.

V is TRBV18 and J is TRBJ1-1, with 8 positions matching TRBD1. The CDR3 runs 16 residues. Germline CDR1 and CDR2: KGHSH and LQKENI. The junction had 12 bases not matched to a gene; V was cut back by 4 bases and J by 5 bases. The CDR3 spells CASSRRNRGTGTEAFF. The CDR3 DNA follows: TGTGCCAGCTCACGTCGGAACAGGGGGACCGGGACTGAAGCTTTCTTT.